This passage covers 30 T cell receptor beta chains from one sample sequenced in a study of T cell changes during pregnancy in multiple sclerosis. This table comes from immunoSEQ multiplex PCR, and its TCRdb copy is limited to in-frame clones, with some not included. Among 100,000 to 130,000 clones, approximately 90% were seen once, and the ten largest hold less than 0.9%. The sequencing here drew on peripheral blood, taken in the third trimester of pregnancy. These receptors all stem from a female donor in good health, enrolled as a control in a pregnancy study.

This chain links TRBV30 with TRBJ1-3; D not certain. Germline CDR1 and CDR2: GTSNPN and SVGIG (reference sequence). V dropped 3 bases and J dropped 2 bases, with 11 bases sitting between them. The CDR3 extends over 14 amino acids. The CDR3 region is CAWSARATGNTIYF. CDR3 coding DNA: TGTGCCTGGAGCGCACGAGCAACTGGAAACACCATATATTTT. Full variable domain (missing parts from reference TRBV30 and TRBJ1-3): SQTIHQWPATLVQPVGSPLSLECTVEGTSNPNLYWYRQAAGRGLQLLFYSVGIGQISSEVPQNLSASRPQDRQFILSSKKLLLSDSGFYLCAWSARATGNTIYFGEGSWLTVV.

This chain links TRBV6-5 with TRBJ1-2; tentative D call: TRBD1 (5 bases). Germline V lookup: CDR1 MNHEY, CDR2 SVGAGI. Trimming pared 5 bases from V and 8 bases from J, leaving 21 bases between. There are 15 residues in the CDR3. The DNA for the CDR3 is TGTGCCAGCAGTCCGTCGGACATCGGAGAACGGGGCTACACCTTC. It translates to CASSPSDIGERGYTF.

The CDR3 DNA sequence: TGTGCCAGCAGCTTTTCAACAGGGGCGTCTGCTGAAGCTTTCTTT. Protein sequence: CASSFSTGASAEAFF. This chain links TRBV11-3 with TRBJ1-1; 7 nucleotides agree with TRBD1. CDR1 is SGHNT, CDR2 YENEEA, per germline. Losses at the gene ends were 3 bases for V and 6 bases for J; bases not matched to a gene: 10. The length of the CDR3 is 15 residues.

This chain connects TRBV18 to TRBJ1-2; D is unresolved. Germline-derived CDR1 and CDR2 are KGHSH and LQKENI. The CDR3 runs 14 residues. Between the trimmed V and J ends, which lost 2 bases and 6 bases, there was a span of 13 bases. The CDR3 DNA reads as TGTGCCAGCTCACCAATTTTGGCCAGCGATGGCTACACCTTC. Translating it yields CASSPILASDGYTF.

The gene calls are TRBV5-1 and TRBJ1-1, with no clear D. V was cut by 0 bases and J by 0 bases, with 12 bases left in between. The CDR3 consists of 16 residues. Germline-derived CDR1 and CDR2 are SGHRS and YFSETQ. The CDR3 nucleotides read TGCGCCAGCAGCTTGGCTGGCAGTGGCATGAACACTGAAGCTTTCTTT. It specifies CASSLAGSGMNTEAFF.

V usage is TRBV7-9 and J usage is TRBJ1-2; D possibly corresponds to TRBD1 (6 bases). Germline V gives CDR1 SEHNR, CDR2 FQNEAQ (reference sequence). Trimming shortened V by 2 bases and J by 4 bases, and 14 bases separated the two germline ends. The CDR3 contains 15 residues. DNA of the CDR3: TGTGCCAGCAGCTTATCCGAACAGGGCCCCTATGGCTACACCTTC. This translates into CASSLSEQGPYGYTF.

The chain is built from TRBV4-2 and TRBJ1-3; 8 nucleotides agree with TRBD1. In germline, CDR1 is LGHNA, CDR2 YNFKEQ. The junction had 9 bases not matched to a gene; V was cut back by 2 bases and J by 3 bases. This CDR3 comprises 17 residues. CDR3 protein: CASSQPRTGRRGNTIYF. The DNA of the CDR3 is TGTGCCAGCAGCCAACCTCGGACAGGGCGACGTGGAAACACCATATATTTT.

The gene calls are TRBV19 and TRBJ2-3; 9 bases map to TRBD1. Germline CDR1 is LNHDA and CDR2 is SQIVND (reference sequence). The ends lost 7 bases at V and 2 bases at J; junction bases unmatched: 10. This CDR3 is built from 16 residues. The CDR3 nucleotides read TGTGCCAGTATGAGAACCGGGACAGGGTACACAGATACGCAGTATTTT. It specifies CASMRTGTGYTDTQYF.

The rearrangement links TRBV19 to TRBJ2-7; D perhaps matches TRBD1 (7 bases). Per germline, CDR1 LNHDA and CDR2 SQIVND (reference sequence). CDR3 length equals 14 residues. The V and J ends lost 3 bases and 3 bases respectively, with 12 bases between them. The CDR3 spells CASSIRGDVYEQYF. The CDR3 DNA reads as TGTGCCAGTAGTATCAGGGGGGATGTCTACGAGCAGTACTTC.

The rearrangement links TRBV12-5 to TRBJ1-1, with 7 bases aligning to TRBD1. Germline V gives CDR1 LGHNT, CDR2 FRNRAP. The CDR3 is made up of 18 amino acids. After removal of 6 bases from V and 4 bases from J, the junction contained 20 bases not matched to a gene. CDR3: CASGLLVGTDSRGTEAFF. Here the CDR3 DNA reads TGTGCTAGTGGCCTCCTTGTTGGGACAGACTCCCGAGGCACTGAAGCTTTCTTT.

This chain uses TRBV2 with TRBJ2-5, with TRBD2 as a possible D gene (6 bases). The ends were cut back, 1 base at V and 3 bases at J, with 15 bases in the middle. The germline gives CDR1 SNHLY, CDR2 FYNNEI. CDR3 length: 16 residues. Here the CDR3 DNA reads TGTGCCAGCAGTGAAGGCCCCGGGGAGGTTGAAGAGACCCAGTACTTC. As protein: CASSEGPGEVEETQYF.

CDR3 amino acids: CASSVTGGNTEAFF. CDR3 bases: TGTGCCAGCAGTGTAACAGGGGGCAACACTGAAGCTTTCTTT. The rearrangement links TRBV6-1 to TRBJ1-1; TRBD1 agrees at 9 bases. Germline V gene data show CDR1 as MNHNS and CDR2 as SASEGT. With V trimmed by 4 bases and J by 2 bases, 2 bases remained unmatched. The CDR3 contains 14 residues.

This sequence joins TRBV9 and TRBJ1-2; TRBD1 agrees at 11 bases. Trimming at V came to 0 bases and at J to 6 bases, leaving 1 base not matched to a gene. Germline V gene lookup returns CDR1 SGDLS and CDR2 YYNGEE. The CDR3 consists of 14 residues. The chain's CDR3 is CASSVGTGGHGYTF. DNA of the CDR3: TGTGCCAGCAGCGTAGGGACAGGGGGCCATGGCTACACCTTC.

The chain uses TRBV19 and TRBJ1-4; D not certain. Trimming removed 3 bases from V and 6 bases from J, with 8 bases in between. The CDR3 spans 13 residues. Germline V gives CDR1 LNHDA, CDR2 SQIVND (reference sequence). The CDR3 reads CASSMVGDEKLFF. The DNA of the CDR3 is TGTGCCAGTAGTATGGTCGGTGATGAAAAACTGTTTTTT.

This chain links TRBV9 with TRBJ1-3; 8 bases line up with TRBD1. CDR1 is SGDLS and CDR2 is YYNGEE in the germline V gene. Trimming cost V 3 bases and J 4 bases; bases outside gene matches: 3. This CDR3 is built from 14 residues. The CDR3 reads CASSADRVGNTIYF. The CDR3 nucleotides read TGTGCCAGCAGCGCGGACAGGGTGGGAAACACCATATATTTT.

V and J are TRBV4-2 and TRBJ1-1, with D possibly matching TRBD1 (5 bases). CDR1 and CDR2 (germline): LGHNA, YNFKEQ. V lost 6 bases and J 5 bases, leaving 16 bases between the germline ends. This CDR3 has 14 amino acids. The CDR3 nucleotides read TGTGCCAGCAGGATAGTAGGGGAGGGGACTGAAGCTTTCTTT. Protein product: CASRIVGEGTEAFF.

The rearrangement uses TRBV19 and TRBJ1-2, with 7 bases aligning to TRBD1. Germline CDR1 LNHDA, CDR2 SQIVND (reference sequence). CDR3 size: 15 residues. With V trimmed by 6 bases and J by 3 bases, 10 bases remained unmatched. DNA for the CDR3: TGTGCCAGTAGACCTGGACAGGCAAAGGACTATGGCTACACCTTC. This codes for CASRPGQAKDYGYTF.

V usage is TRBV18 and J usage is TRBJ2-3; 7 bases align to TRBD1. CDR1 and CDR2 from the germline V gene are KGHSH and LQKENI. The V gene end was trimmed by 5 bases and the J gene end by 0 bases; junction bases not matched to a gene: 5. This CDR3 is 15 amino acids long. As DNA, the CDR3 is TGTGCCAGCTCATCGACAGGGCCTAGCACAGATACGCAGTATTTT. Translating gives CASSSTGPSTDTQYF.

This clone was seen once. The J gene is TRBJ1-1, the V gene TRBV7-9; the D is unclear. V lost 6 bases and J 9 bases, leaving 11 bases between the germline ends. The CDR3 is 11 residues long. The germline V gene has CDR1 SEHNR and CDR2 FQNEAQ (reference sequence). CDR3 DNA: TGTGCCAGCAGTTTCGGGAACCAAGCTTTCTTT. Residues: CASSFGNQAFF.

The V gene is TRBV7-3, the J gene TRBJ2-1; possible D gene TRBD1, 6 bases. Germline values: CDR1 SGHTA, CDR2 FQGTGA. Trimming removed 2 bases from V and 16 bases from J, with 18 bases in between. There are 13 residues in the CDR3. The CDR3 coding sequence is TGTGCCAGCAGCTTACCACAGGGTACTGGTCTCTTCTTC. Translated, it gives CASSLPQGTGLFF.

J is TRBJ2-3 and V is TRBV27, with TRBD1 identical over 7 bases. This CDR3 is built from 18 residues. With V trimmed by 0 bases and J by 0 bases, 9 bases remained unmatched. The germline V gene has CDR1 MNHEY and CDR2 SMNVEV (reference sequence). The CDR3 region is CASSLSPGQVTSTDTQYF. The CDR3 DNA follows: TGTGCCAGCAGTTTATCTCCTGGACAGGTTACCAGCACAGATACGCAGTATTTT.

The V call is TRBV7-6, the J call TRBJ1-2; D remains unclear. Trimming pared 2 bases from V and 5 bases from J, leaving 12 bases between. The CDR3 extends over 14 amino acids. The germline CDR1 and CDR2 sequences are SGHVS and FNYEAQ. Written as DNA, the CDR3 is TGTGCCAGCAGCTTATGCCGAGGCCCTTATGGCTACACCTTC. Translating gives CASSLCRGPYGYTF.

This clone has just one count. This CDR3 is missing its conserved last phenylalanine or tryptophan, likely due to a read error. Because the CDR3's place on the DNA is in doubt, the DNA is left out and the CDR3 is given as listed by TCRdb. The V call is TRBV10-1, the J call TRBJ1-1. The V gene's germline CDR1 is WNHNN and CDR2 SYGVQD (reference sequence). Termini included, the CDR3 measures 14 amino acids. This chain's CDR3 is CASSEFGGGTGYDL.

The chain couples TRBV9 to TRBJ1-1; 7 bases line up with TRBD1. V gave up 0 bases and J gave up 3 bases; unmatched junction bases: 5. This CDR3 contains 15 residues. CDR1 is SGDLS, CDR2 YYNGEE, per germline. The CDR3 sequence: CASSVGGRGYTEAFF. The CDR3 bases are TGTGCCAGCAGCGTAGGGGGCAGGGGGTACACTGAAGCTTTCTTT.

This chain links TRBV25-1 with TRBJ2-1; unclear D gene. CDR3 length equals 14 residues. CDR1 and CDR2 (germline): MGHDK, SYGVNS. V lost 1 base and J 4 bases, leaving 8 bases between the germline ends. In nucleotides, the CDR3 is TGTGCCAGCAGTGAATCGATGACTTACAATGAGCAGTTCTTC. Translating gives CASSESMTYNEQFF. Complete variable domain (other parts from reference TRBV25-1 and TRBJ2-1): EADIYQTPRYLVIGTGKKITLECSQTMGHDKMYWYQQDPGMELHLIHYSYGVNSTEKGDLSSESTVSRIRTEHFPLTLESARPSHTSQYLCASSESMTYNEQFFGPGTRLTVL.

The chain has TRBV10-3 and TRBJ2-1; 8 bases are a match to TRBD2. Trimming took 7 bases from V and 0 from J; bases not matched to a gene: 14. CDR3 length equals 18 residues. Looked up from germline, CDR1 is ENHRY and CDR2 is SYGVKD. Here the CDR3 reads CAITKTAGGQSSYNEQFF. CDR3 coding DNA: TGTGCCATCACCAAAACCGCGGGGGGCCAAAGCTCCTACAATGAGCAGTTCTTC.

This chain links TRBV15 with TRBJ2-7, with TRBD1 matching over 8 bases. Unmatched junction bases numbered 7, after V lost 0 bases and J lost 3 bases. This CDR3 contains 16 residues. Per the germline V gene, CDR1 is LNHNV and CDR2 is YYDKDF (reference sequence). Here the CDR3 DNA reads TGTGCCACCAGCAGAGAAGGGGGACAGGCGAACTACGAGCAGTACTTC. It yields the protein CATSREGGQANYEQYF.

The V and J genes are TRBV30 and TRBJ1-1, with 7 bases identical to TRBD1. This CDR3 is built from 15 residues. J gave up 2 bases and V 5 bases, and 11 bases lay outside the gene matches. Germline V gene lookup returns CDR1 GTSNPN and CDR2 SVGIG (reference sequence). CDR3 nucleotides: TGTGCCTGGGATGCCTTAAGGACAGGAAACACTGAAGCTTTCTTT. Amino acids: CAWDALRTGNTEAFF.

The chain couples TRBV6-1 to TRBJ2-7; 7 nucleotides line up with TRBD1. Germline V gene data show CDR1 as MNHNS and CDR2 as SASEGT. CDR3 length: 15 residues. V shed 4 bases, J shed 2 bases, and the junction held 8 bases outside the gene matches. The CDR3 sequence is CASSVRDSPTYEQYF. DNA for the CDR3: TGTGCCAGCAGTGTCCGGGACAGCCCGACCTACGAGCAGTACTTC.

The chain has TRBV5-4 and TRBJ1-3; tentatively, D is TRBD1 (5 bases). Trimming removed 4 bases at V and 3 bases at J, with 8 bases between. The CDR3 length is 13 residues. The germline gives CDR1 SGHNT, CDR2 YYREEE (reference sequence). The CDR3 DNA sequence: TGTGCCAGCAGCCGGACACTTGGAAACACCATATATTTT. This encodes CASSRTLGNTIYF. Complete variable domain (other parts from reference TRBV5-4 and TRBJ1-3): ETGVTQSPTHLIKTRGQQVTLRCSSQSGHNTVSWYQQALGQGPQFIFQYYREEENGRGNFPPRFSGLQFPNYSSELNVNALELDDSALYLCASSRTLGNTIYFGEGSWLTVV.